This TCR beta chain was recorded in a study of T cell responses to AZD1222 COVID-19 vaccine. Study-level information: Both about-4-week and about-12-week second-dose recipients were combined.

This table comes from immunoSEQ multiplex PCR, and its TCRdb copy is limited to in-frame clones, with some not included. The table lists over 150,000 clones, around nine tenths of them singletons. The CDR3 spans 16 residues. Per germline, CDR1 GTSNPN and CDR2 SVGIG (reference sequence). Trimming removed 8 bases at V and 0 bases at J, with 17 bases between. The source of this sequence is an adult in good health. The sequencing here drew on peripheral blood, taken on day 0 of AZD1222 vaccination. This chain joins TRBV30 and TRBJ1-6, with D unresolved. As DNA, the CDR3 is TGTGCCCTCAAAAAAAGCAGGAGCTCCTATAATTCACCCCTCCACTTT. Translated: CALKKSRSSYNSPLHF.